The 4 T cell receptor beta chains presented below share a single source sample, sequenced in a study of blood T cell repertoires in COVID-19. Data came from immunoSEQ multiplex PCR; TCRdb stores just in-frame clones and leaves some out. Of about 280,000 clones listed, over 75% were seen once; the top ten hold roughly 15%. The sample consisted of peripheral blood. All receptors come from a human donor in a cohort sampled during active COVID-19.

The V call is TRBV28, the J call TRBJ2-2, with D hard to call. The CDR3 runs to 14 residues. Germline loops: CDR1 MDHEN, CDR2 SYDVKM. V was shortened by 6 bases and J by 6 bases, with 14 bases between the two germline ends. The CDR3 DNA reads as TGTGCCAGCAGCCTTCGTGTGCTAGCCGGGGAGCTGTTTTTT. Its translation is CASSLRVLAGELFF. The complete variable domain, with remaining parts taken from reference TRBV28 and TRBJ2-2, reads DVKVTQSSRYLVKRTGEKVFLECVQDMDHENMFWYRQDPGLGLRLIYFSYDVKMKEKGDIPEGYSVSREKKERFSLILESASTNQTSMYLCASSLRVLAGELFFGEGSRLTVL.

V and J are TRBV19 and TRBJ2-2; D is ambiguous. The CDR3 covers 16 residues. The V gene lost 6 bases and the J gene lost 0 bases, with 14 bases spanning the gap. CDR1 and CDR2 (germline): LNHDA, SQIVND (reference sequence). The CDR3 DNA is TGTGCCAGTAGAGCTCTGACACTGACGAACACCGGGGAGCTGTTTTTT. Its protein product is CASRALTLTNTGELFF.

The chain combines TRBV11-3 with TRBJ2-1; 12 nucleotides align to TRBD1. CDR3 size: 16 residues. V was pared by 1 base and J by 5 bases, with 3 bases of the junction left unmatched. Looked up from germline, CDR1 is SGHNT and CDR2 is YENEEA. The CDR3 sequence is CASSLAGTGGNNEQFF. The CDR3 DNA sequence: TGTGCCAGCAGCTTAGCCGGGACAGGGGGCAACAATGAGCAGTTCTTC.

The CDR3 loop reads CAVCRTKKETQYF. The CDR3, as DNA: TGTGCCGTGTGCCGGACTAAAAAAGAGACCCAGTACTTC. The chain has TRBV6-6 and TRBJ2-5; D is perhaps TRBD2 (6 bases). Germline V CDR1 and CDR2: MNHNY, SVGAGI (reference sequence). The CDR3 has 13 amino acids. V lost 11 bases, J lost 3 bases, and 16 bases lay in between.